These 32 T cell receptor beta chains share one sample of origin, sequenced in a study of T cells in Graves' hyperthyroidism and ophthalmopathy. The investigators amplified TCR beta CDR3 regions from RNA transcripts. Initially, a first-round RT-PCR of the TCR CDR3 employed the HTBI primer set. Each CDR3 protein gets one entry after TCRdb re-called the multiplex PCR reads with MiXCR. Among around 580,000 distinct CDR3 sequences listed, about a sixth were seen once. The sample taken for sequencing was blood. The origin of the receptors is a woman younger than 35 with Graves' hyperthyroidism.

This clonotype occurred many times. This chain uses TRBV12-3 or TRBV12-4 with TRBJ1-2; D is perhaps TRBD1 (6 bases). The germline V and J ends were trimmed by 7 bases and 2 bases, with 14 bases remaining between them. This CDR3 spans 14 amino acids. In nucleotides, the CDR3 is TGTGCCAGCAACCCATCACAGGGAAACTATGGCTACACCTTC. It codes for CASNPSQGNYGYTF.

This clonotype has at least ten counts. The CDR3, as DNA: TGTGCCAGCAGTTACTCCGCCGGGACAGGGCGGGAGACCCAGTACTTC. Residues: CASSYSAGTGRETQYF. The rearrangement links TRBV6-2 or TRBV6-3 to TRBJ2-5; TRBD1 agrees at 9 bases. Per the germline V gene, CDR1 is MNHEY and CDR2 is SVGEGT. This CDR3 has 16 residues. J was trimmed by 5 bases and V by 0 bases; bases with no gene match: 7.

The chain employs TRBV9 and TRBJ2-5, with 11 bases identical to TRBD2. Germline trimming cut 3 bases from V and 4 bases from J; bases unmatched to any gene: 5. The CDR3 spans 15 residues. The germline CDR1 and CDR2 sequences are SGDLS and YYNGEE. CDR3 bases: TGTGCCAGCAGCGGACGTAGCGGGAGGGGAGAGACCCAGTACTTC. It codes for CASSGRSGRGETQYF.

The rearrangement uses TRBV12-3 or TRBV12-4 and TRBJ1-2; TRBD1 matches at 8 bases. After removal of 6 bases from V and 4 bases from J, the junction contained 7 bases not matched to a gene. The CDR3 extends over 14 amino acids. CDR3 coding DNA: TGTGCCAGCAGGGGACAGGAATCCTTCTATGGCTACACCTTC. It encodes CASRGQESFYGYTF.

This clonotype was seen a few times. The chain carries TRBV3-1 and TRBJ2-3; either TRBD1 or TRBD2 may fit D (5 bases each). The germline V and J ends were trimmed by 1 base and 2 bases, with 16 bases remaining between them. The CDR3 loop spans 17 amino acids. Per germline, CDR1 LGHDT and CDR2 YNNKEL (reference sequence). The DNA for the CDR3 is TGTGCCAGCAGCCAAGTATCCGGGACCGGCTCCACAGATACGCAGTATTTT. This sequence encodes CASSQVSGTGSTDTQYF.

This clonotype was seen only a few times. This chain connects TRBV7-3 to TRBJ2-6; D not certain. CDR3 length: 15 amino acids. V lost 1 base and J lost 0, with 4 bases in between. In germline, CDR1 is SGHTA, CDR2 FQGTGA. Here the CDR3 DNA reads TGTGCCAGCAGCTTAAGCCCCTCTGGGGCCAACGTCCTGACTTTC. Translated: CASSLSPSGANVLTF.

This clonotype was detected only a few times. The chain is built from TRBV7-9 and TRBJ1-1; D not certain. Germline V gives CDR1 SEHNR, CDR2 FQNEAQ (reference sequence). The CDR3 is 14 residues long. The V end lost 1 base, the J end lost 8 bases, and 14 bases lay between the germline ends. The CDR3 DNA sequence: TGTGCCAGCAGCTTAGTAACAGAGACGAGGGAAGCTTTCTTT. Translating gives CASSLVTETREAFF.

This clonotype was observed a handful of times. The V gene is TRBV24-1, the J gene TRBJ2-2; D gene ambiguous. Trimming cost V 3 bases and J 5 bases, with 9 bases left between them. The CDR3 loop spans 14 amino acids. Per the germline V gene, CDR1 is KGHDR and CDR2 is SFDVKD. This CDR3 reads CATSDRIWTGELFF. In DNA, the CDR3 is TGTGCCACCAGTGATAGGATTTGGACCGGGGAGCTGTTTTTT.

This clonotype came up many times. The rearrangement joins TRBV5-1 to TRBJ1-5; 8 bases fit TRBD1. This CDR3 is 17 amino acids long. CDR1 and CDR2 from the germline V gene are SGHRS and YFSETQ. Trimming removed 5 bases from V and 2 bases from J; junction bases left unmatched: 12. In DNA, the CDR3 is TGCGCCAGCAGGTTGTATGCGGCAGGGGGCGGCAATCAGCCCCAGCATTTT. This encodes CASRLYAAGGGNQPQHF.

This clonotype was seen ten or more times. This sequence joins TRBV5-1 and TRBJ2-1; D call uncertain. The CDR3 totals 16 residues. V was cut by 6 bases and J by 0 bases, with 16 bases left in between. Looked up from germline, CDR1 is SGHRS and CDR2 is YFSETQ. The CDR3 DNA reads TGCGCCAGCACCGTATCCCTGCAGGTCTCCTACAATGAGCAGTTCTTC. Its protein is CASTVSLQVSYNEQFF.

CDR3 nucleotides: TGCGCCAGCAGCTTCCAGCGGGAGTACAATGAGCAGTACTTC. This gives the protein CASSFQREYNEQYF. J is TRBJ2-1 and V is TRBV5-1, with 8 bases matching TRBD2. The better agreement between TRBJ2-7 and the DNA end casts doubt on the J call. This CDR3 spans 14 amino acids. Germline CDR1 is SGHRS and CDR2 is YFSETQ.

Ten or more counts support this clonotype. This chain uses TRBV20-1 with TRBJ1-2; D possibly corresponds to TRBD1 (5 bases). Germline V gene lookup returns CDR1 DFQATT and CDR2 SNEGSKA (reference sequence). Trimming took off 6 bases at V and 7 bases at J, with 24 bases between the two ends. This CDR3 spans 15 amino acids. CDR3 amino acids: CSAVGPTLQGRGYTF. CDR3 DNA sequence: TGCAGTGCCGTGGGTCCCACCCTCCAGGGACGTGGCTACACCTTC.

The sample holds a few counts of this clonotype. This chain connects TRBV7-9 to TRBJ2-7; TRBD2 aligns across 8 bases. The CDR3 has 15 residues. The V and J ends lost 4 bases and 5 bases, in that order; junction bases with no gene match: 10. Germline CDR1 reads SEHNR; CDR2 reads FQNEAQ (reference sequence). The chain's CDR3 is CASSSQAGVGHEQYF. CDR3 sequence (DNA): TGTGCCAGCAGCTCACAAGCGGGAGTCGGGCACGAGCAGTACTTC.

The rearrangement links TRBV19 to TRBJ2-4; 7 bases are shared with TRBD2. This CDR3 has 15 amino acids. V shed 3 bases and J 2 bases; nucleotides not matched to a gene: 4. CDR1 and CDR2 from the germline V gene are LNHDA and SQIVND (reference sequence). CDR3 nucleotide sequence: TGTGCCAGTAGTATTCGGGGGGTTACCAAAAACATTCAGTACTTC. Protein product: CASSIRGVTKNIQYF.

This clonotype has only a few counts. The J gene is TRBJ2-1, the V gene TRBV27, with TRBD2 matching 11 bases. Germline loops: CDR1 MNHEY, CDR2 SMNVEV (reference sequence). J was trimmed by 4 bases and V by 9 bases; bases with no gene match: 5. The CDR3 extends over 14 amino acids. The CDR3 spells CARETSGSYNEQFF. The CDR3 nucleotides read TGTGCCAGAGAAACTAGCGGGAGTTACAATGAGCAGTTCTTC.

This clonotype was counted at least ten times. This chain connects TRBV12-3 or TRBV12-4 to TRBJ1-1; D is perhaps TRBD1 (5 bases). This CDR3 has 14 amino acids. Trimming stripped 7 bases from V and 0 bases from J, with 12 bases between. The CDR3 nucleotides read TGTGCCAGCACCCCGGGACCCCTGAACACTGAAGCTTTCTTT. Amino acids: CASTPGPLNTEAFF.

The sample holds many counts of this clonotype. The rearrangement links TRBV18 to TRBJ2-3, with 10 nucleotides matching TRBD2. V trimming: 2 bases; J trimming: 3 bases; junction bases outside the gene matches: 2. Germline V gene lookup returns CDR1 KGHSH and CDR2 LQKENI. CDR3 length: 15 amino acids. CDR3 in DNA: TGTGCCAGCTCACCAAAAGCGGGAGGGACAGATACGCAGTATTTT. It specifies CASSPKAGGTDTQYF. Full variable domain (missing parts from reference TRBV18 and TRBJ2-3): NAGVMQNPRHLVRRRGQEARLRCSPMKGHSHVYWYRQLPEEGLKFMVYLQKENIIDESGMPKERFSAEFPKEGPSILRIQQVVRGDSAAYFCASSPKAGGTDTQYFGPGTRLTVL.

Here the CDR3 DNA reads TGTGCCACCAGTAACGGGGCAGGTCCTAATGAAAAACTGTTTTTT. Amino acids: CATSNGAGPNEKLFF. V gene TRBV24-1 combines with J gene TRBJ1-4; a possible D gene is TRBD1 (5 bases). Per germline, CDR1 KGHDR and CDR2 SFDVKD. Trimming took off 6 bases at V and 3 bases at J, with 13 bases between the two ends. The CDR3 totals 15 residues.

The chain uses TRBV2 and TRBJ1-1; D gene unclear. The V gene's germline CDR1 is SNHLY and CDR2 FYNNEI. This CDR3 is built from 13 residues. The V end lost 10 bases, the J end lost 4 bases, and 16 bases lay between the germline ends. CDR3 nucleotides: TGTGCCACCCAACCAGAGTGGGTCACTGAAGCTTTCTTT. This translates into CATQPEWVTEAFF.

This clonotype was counted between two and nine times. The chain joins TRBV5-5 to TRBJ2-7; 7 positions match TRBD2. V was clipped by 4 bases and J by 2 bases; unmatched bases: 12. The germline CDR1 and CDR2 sequences are SGHKS and YYEKEE (reference sequence). The length of the CDR3 is 16 residues. The CDR3 loop reads CASSLPPSGPTYEQYF. The CDR3 DNA reads TGTGCCAGCAGCCTTCCCCCTAGCGGACCAACCTACGAGCAGTACTTC.

The genes are TRBV4-3 and TRBJ2-3, with D uncertain. Germline CDR1 LGHNA, CDR2 YSLEER. This CDR3 spans 17 amino acids. The V and J ends lost 2 bases and 0 bases respectively, with 15 bases between them. As DNA, the CDR3 is TGCGCCAGCAGCCAAAAGAGGTCCACGGTTAGCACAGATACGCAGTATTTT. This sequence encodes CASSQKRSTVSTDTQYF.

This clonotype was seen only a few times. The J gene is TRBJ2-5, the V gene TRBV12-3 or TRBV12-4; 9 positions agree with TRBD1. This CDR3 has 16 amino acids. V shed 2 bases and J 5 bases; nucleotides not matched to a gene: 9. The CDR3 DNA is TGTGCCAGCAGTTTAAGCCACAGGGGGCCTCGGGAGACCCAGTACTTC. This encodes CASSLSHRGPRETQYF.

The chain is built from TRBV10-1 and TRBJ1-1; 9 bases are a match to TRBD1. The CDR3 totals 16 residues. The germline V gene encodes CDR1 WNHNN and CDR2 SYGVQD (reference sequence). V was pared by 2 bases and J by 1 base, with 5 bases of the junction left unmatched. The CDR3 protein is CASSEQRTGANTEAFF. In nucleotides, the CDR3 is TGCGCCAGCAGTGAGCAGCGGACAGGGGCGAACACTGAAGCTTTCTTT.

This clonotype was counted ten times or more. V gene TRBV20-1 combines with J gene TRBJ2-1; the D is unclear. The V end lost 2 bases, the J end lost 6 bases, and 5 bases lay between the germline ends. CDR1 is DFQATT, CDR2 SNEGSKA, per germline (reference sequence). The CDR3 has 11 residues. The CDR3 region has the DNA TGCAGTGCTAGATATGTCAATGAGCAGTTCTTC. Its protein product is CSARYVNEQFF.

The rearrangement uses TRBV7-9 and TRBJ1-2; possibly TRBD1 for D (5 bases). The V gene's germline CDR1 is SEHNR and CDR2 FQNEAQ (reference sequence). Deletions cut 6 bases from V and 2 bases from J, with 22 bases between. The CDR3 runs to 17 residues. CDR3 sequence (DNA): TGTGCCAGCAGTCTTAAGGGGCGAGGGATGAAGAACTATGGCTACACCTTC. Protein sequence: CASSLKGRGMKNYGYTF.

This clonotype was seen more than once but under ten times. This may arise from a read error, as a much more abundant clone is one base away. The CDR3: CASSAPEQGTYGYTF. The CDR3 nucleotides are TGTGCCAGCAGTGCCCCGGAACAGGGGACCTATGGCTACACCTTC. The chain uses TRBV2 and TRBJ1-2, with 7 bases that match TRBD1. Trimming at V came to 4 bases and at J to 4 bases, leaving 9 bases not matched to a gene. This CDR3 comprises 15 residues. Germline assignment: CDR1 SNHLY and CDR2 FYNNEI.

This clonotype is a singleton in its sample. The V gene is TRBV6-2 or TRBV6-3, the J gene TRBJ2-6; 10 bases line up with TRBD2. Trimming removed 5 bases from V and 8 bases from J; junction bases left unmatched: 9. The CDR3 is made up of 16 amino acids. Germline V lookup: CDR1 MNHEY, CDR2 SVGEGT. CDR3 amino acids: CASSGTGTSVTNVLTF. CDR3 bases: TGTGCCAGCAGTGGGACCGGGACTAGCGTGACCAACGTCCTGACTTTC.

This clonotype came up many times. V usage is TRBV2 and J usage is TRBJ2-7, with a weak D call TRBD1 (6 bases). The V and J ends lost 7 bases and 2 bases respectively, with 15 bases between them. CDR3 length: 14 amino acids. Germline V CDR1 and CDR2: SNHLY, FYNNEI. The CDR3 DNA sequence: TGTGCCAGCATGCCGGACAGAGGTACCTACGAGCAGTACTTC. The encoded protein is CASMPDRGTYEQYF. The entire variable domain, with the rest obtained from reference TRBV2 and TRBJ2-7, is as follows: EPEVTQTPSHQVTQMGQEVILRCVPISNHLYFYWYRQILGQKVEFLVSFYNNEISEKSEIFDDQFSVERPDGSNFTLKIRSTKLEDSAMYFCASMPDRGTYEQYFGPGTRLTVT.

In this sample, this clonotype turned up many times. The gene calls are TRBV24-1 and TRBJ2-5, with 11 nucleotides matching TRBD2. The CDR3 has 16 residues. V was clipped by 1 base and J by 4 bases; unmatched bases: 4. Germline assignment: CDR1 KGHDR and CDR2 SFDVKD. This CDR3 is CATSDFSGGAPETQYF. The DNA for the CDR3 is TGTGCCACCAGTGATTTTAGCGGGGGGGCCCCAGAGACCCAGTACTTC.

This clonotype was detected ten times or more. The chain carries TRBV3-1 and TRBJ2-1, with D unresolved. The CDR3 extends over 12 amino acids. Trimming shortened V by 2 bases and J by 9 bases, and 8 bases separated the two germline ends. Germline assignment: CDR1 LGHDT and CDR2 YNNKEL (reference sequence). CDR3 coding DNA: TGTGCCAGCAGCCAAAGGACCAGTGAGCAGTTCTTC. Encoded protein: CASSQRTSEQFF.

This clonotype was observed many times. The chain recombines TRBV11-2 with TRBJ2-7; tentatively, D is TRBD1 (6 bases). The V end lost 2 bases, the J end lost 7 bases, and 15 bases lay between the germline ends. Germline values: CDR1 SGHAT, CDR2 FQNNGV. There are 14 residues in the CDR3. CDR3: CASSLTGLVTEQYF. The CDR3 DNA follows: TGTGCCAGCAGCTTAACAGGGTTGGTAACAGAGCAGTACTTC.

Many counts were recorded for this clonotype. The V call is TRBV20-1, the J call TRBJ2-7; D perhaps matches TRBD1 (5 bases). Germline values: CDR1 DFQATT, CDR2 SNEGSKA (reference sequence). The CDR3 is 14 amino acids. Trimming removed 3 bases at V and 5 bases at J, with 17 bases between. The CDR3: CSASGSAGPHEQYF. CDR3 sequence (DNA): TGCAGTGCTAGTGGTTCTGCAGGGCCCCACGAGCAGTACTTC.